This T cell receptor (beta chain) was documented in a study of cytomegalovirus exposure and HLA in healthy donors. Amplification used 60 Vbeta primers and 13 Jbeta primers. Here immunoSEQ multiplex PCR was the method, and the copy in TCRdb shows in-frame clones only, minus some. In all, the sample yields approximately 180,000 clones. On this clone: The target antigen is unknown. Other DNA sequences of this sample code for an identical CDR3.

Broader study findings: A missense DCLRE1C variant was associated with V- and J-gene trimming of TCR beta chains in a later analysis, and an independent cohort replicated the association.

Looked up from germline, CDR1 is SGHRS and CDR2 is YFSETQ. Germline trimming cut 0 bases from V and 4 bases from J; bases unmatched to any gene: 0. This CDR3 has 15 residues. Sequencing was carried out using PBMCs. This TCR was sampled from a man aged 25 to 40 in good health and CMV-seronegative. V and J are TRBV5-1 and TRBJ2-2, with 10 positions matching TRBD2. CDR3 coding DNA: TGCGCCAGCAGCTTGGTAGCGGGAGGCACCGGGGAGCTGTTTTTT. Its protein is CASSLVAGGTGELFF. Full variable domain (missing parts from reference TRBV5-1 and TRBJ2-2): KAGVTQTPRYLIKTRGQQVTLSCSPISGHRSVSWYQQTPGQGLQFLFEYFSETQRNKGNFPGRFSGRQFSNSRSEMNVSTLELGDSALYLCASSLVAGGTGELFFGEGSRLTVL.